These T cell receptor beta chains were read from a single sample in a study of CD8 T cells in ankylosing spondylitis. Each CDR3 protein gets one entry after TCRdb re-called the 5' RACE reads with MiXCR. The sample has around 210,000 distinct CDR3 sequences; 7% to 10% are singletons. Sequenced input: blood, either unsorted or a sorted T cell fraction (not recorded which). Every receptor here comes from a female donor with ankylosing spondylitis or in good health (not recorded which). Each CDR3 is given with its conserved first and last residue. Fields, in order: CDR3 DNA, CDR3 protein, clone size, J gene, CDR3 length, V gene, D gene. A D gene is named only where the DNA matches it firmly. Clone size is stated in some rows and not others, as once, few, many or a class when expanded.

cdr3_nt: TGTGCCAGCAGTTCCCGGGACAGCCATCAGCCCCAGCATTTT
cdr3_aa: CASSSRDSHQPQHF
clone_size: many
j_call: TRBJ1-5
cdr3_length: 14
v_call: TRBV12-3/TRBV12-4
d_call: TRBD1

cdr3_nt: TGTGCCACCAGCACGAGGATGGCGGGTCTTAGCTCCGGCTCCTACAATGAGCAGTTCTTC
cdr3_aa: CATSTRMAGLSSGSYNEQFF
clone_size: many
j_call: TRBJ2-1
cdr3_length: 20
v_call: TRBV24-1
d_call: NA

cdr3_nt: TGCAGCGTTGGGGGGACAAGGCCGGATGAAAAACTGTTTTTT
cdr3_aa: CSVGGTRPDEKLFF
clone_size: many
j_call: TRBJ1-4
cdr3_length: 14
v_call: TRBV29-1
d_call: NA

cdr3_nt: TGTGGCAGTAGTACCCGACGGCAGATGAACACTGAAGCTTTCTTT
cdr3_aa: CGSSTRRQMNTEAFF
clone_size: NA
j_call: TRBJ1-1
cdr3_length: 15
v_call: TRBV19
d_call: NA

cdr3_nt: TGTGCCAGCAGTTCCCTGGACAGGGTCCCCTACGAGCAGTACTTC
cdr3_aa: CASSSLDRVPYEQYF
clone_size: many
j_call: TRBJ2-7
cdr3_length: 15
v_call: TRBV28
d_call: TRBD1

cdr3_nt: TGTGCCAGCAGCCACATGTCGGCGCGGGAGACCCAGTACTTC
cdr3_aa: CASSHMSARETQYF
clone_size: many
j_call: TRBJ2-5
cdr3_length: 14
v_call: TRBV12-3/TRBV12-4
d_call: NA

cdr3_nt: TGTGCCAGCAGCCAAGAGGCGGGAGCCTCCAATGAGCAGTTCTTC
cdr3_aa: CASSQEAGASNEQFF
clone_size: many
j_call: TRBJ2-1
cdr3_length: 15
v_call: TRBV3-1
d_call: TRBD2

cdr3_nt: TGTGCCAGCAGTTTCACGAGCCTCCTAGGGTATGGCTACACCTTC
cdr3_aa: CASSFTSLLGYGYTF
clone_size: many
j_call: TRBJ1-2
cdr3_length: 15
v_call: TRBV12-3/TRBV12-4
d_call: NA

cdr3_nt: TGTGCCACCGGACAGGGGGACCACGAGCAGTACTTC
cdr3_aa: CATGQGDHEQYF
clone_size: many
j_call: TRBJ2-7
cdr3_length: 12
v_call: TRBV15
d_call: TRBD1

cdr3_nt: TGCAGTGCTCAGACAGGTTGGGTCCAGTACTTC
cdr3_aa: CSAQTGWVQYF
clone_size: many
j_call: TRBJ2-5
cdr3_length: 11
v_call: TRBV20-1
d_call: NA

cdr3_nt: TGTGCCAGCAGCTCTAGCGGGAGTCACAATGAGCAGTTCTTC
cdr3_aa: CASSSSGSHNEQFF
clone_size: many
j_call: TRBJ2-1
cdr3_length: 14
v_call: TRBV7-9
d_call: TRBD2

cdr3_nt: TGTGCCAGCAGCTTGGTTCTGTATGGCTACACCTTC
cdr3_aa: CASSLVLYGYTF
clone_size: many
j_call: TRBJ1-2
cdr3_length: 12
v_call: TRBV5-5
d_call: NA

cdr3_nt: TGTGCCAGCAGCCCCAGGACAGGGCAAAAGAACACTGAAGCTTTCTTT
cdr3_aa: CASSPRTGQKNTEAFF
clone_size: few
j_call: TRBJ1-1
cdr3_length: 16
v_call: TRBV7-9
d_call: TRBD1

cdr3_nt: TGTGCCAGCAGACTAGGGTTGGCCGAGACAGATACGCAGTATTTT
cdr3_aa: CASRLGLAETDTQYF
clone_size: many
j_call: TRBJ2-3
cdr3_length: 15
v_call: TRBV7-9
d_call: NA

cdr3_nt: TGTGCCAGCAGCGAAGAACTAGCGGGAGTGAAGCAGTACTTC
cdr3_aa: CASSEELAGVKQYF
clone_size: many
j_call: TRBJ2-7
cdr3_length: 14
v_call: TRBV5-5
d_call: TRBD2

cdr3_nt: TGCAGTGCCCGAACGGGTCAGCCCCAGCATTTT
cdr3_aa: CSARTGQPQHF
clone_size: many
j_call: TRBJ1-5
cdr3_length: 11
v_call: TRBV20-1
d_call: NA

cdr3_nt: TGTGCCAGCAGTTTTGAAGGGCTCAACGAGCAGTACTTC
cdr3_aa: CASSFEGLNEQYF
clone_size: many
j_call: TRBJ2-7
cdr3_length: 13
v_call: TRBV28
d_call: NA

cdr3_nt: TGTGCCAGCAGCGCGGTTGACAGATCGAACACTGAAGCTTTCTTT
cdr3_aa: CASSAVDRSNTEAFF
clone_size: NA
j_call: TRBJ1-1
cdr3_length: 15
v_call: TRBV7-6
d_call: NA

cdr3_nt: TGTGCCAGCAGCTTAGGGTCCGACACGGTCCTCCACTTT
cdr3_aa: CASSLGSDTVLHF
clone_size: NA
j_call: TRBJ1-6
cdr3_length: 13
v_call: TRBV7-9
d_call: NA

cdr3_nt: TGCAGTGCTAGACTCCACCTAGGATATGGAGAGACCCAGTACTTC
cdr3_aa: CSARLHLGYGETQYF
clone_size: many
j_call: TRBJ2-5
cdr3_length: 15
v_call: TRBV20-1
d_call: NA

cdr3_nt: TGTGCCAGCAGCTTCTCCGGGACAGGGGATGAAAAACTGTTTTTT
cdr3_aa: CASSFSGTGDEKLFF
clone_size: few
j_call: TRBJ1-4
cdr3_length: 15
v_call: TRBV7-2
d_call: TRBD1

cdr3_nt: TGCGCCAGCAGCCAAGCGGGACTAGCGACAACTGAGCAGTTCTTC
cdr3_aa: CASSQAGLATTEQFF
clone_size: many
j_call: TRBJ2-1
cdr3_length: 15
v_call: TRBV4-3
d_call: TRBD2

cdr3_nt: TGTGCCAGCAGACAGACTAGCACAGATACGCAGTATTTT
cdr3_aa: CASRQTSTDTQYF
clone_size: many
j_call: TRBJ2-3
cdr3_length: 13
v_call: TRBV27
d_call: NA

cdr3_nt: TGTGCCAGCAGCCTCATGGGTCTACAAGAGACCCAGTACTTC
cdr3_aa: CASSLMGLQETQYF
clone_size: many
j_call: TRBJ2-5
cdr3_length: 14
v_call: TRBV9
d_call: NA

cdr3_nt: TGTGCCAGCCGAAAGATCTCTGGAAACACCATATATTTT
cdr3_aa: CASRKISGNTIYF
clone_size: many
j_call: TRBJ1-3
cdr3_length: 13
v_call: TRBV6-1
d_call: NA

cdr3_nt: TGTGCCAGAAGCTCCCCGCCTTTGACAGGGAAGTATGGCTACACCTTC
cdr3_aa: CARSSPPLTGKYGYTF
clone_size: many
j_call: TRBJ1-2
cdr3_length: 16
v_call: TRBV5-3
d_call: TRBD1

cdr3_nt: TGTGCCAGCAGCCGCAACCCCGCTGGGGGCCGGTTCTTC
cdr3_aa: CASSRNPAGGRFF
clone_size: many
j_call: TRBJ2-1
cdr3_length: 13
v_call: TRBV5-6
d_call: NA

cdr3_nt: TGTGCCAGCAGTTTAAGGGCGGGAATCTCCTACAATGAGCAGTTCTTC
cdr3_aa: CASSLRAGISYNEQFF
clone_size: many
j_call: TRBJ2-1
cdr3_length: 16
v_call: TRBV12-3/TRBV12-4
d_call: NA